These 22 T cell receptor beta chains originate from one sample sequenced in a study of T cell clonotyping in hematopoietic cell transplantation. Only in-frame clones appear in the TCRdb table, and some are missing; sequencing was by immunoSEQ multiplex PCR. The data show more than 9,000 clones, about 47% seen once. The sample here was peripheral blood mononuclear cells, taken 100 days after allogeneic stem cell transplant. Source of these receptors: a female patient aged 45 to 65 who had an allogeneic stem cell transplant from an unrelated donor, so the T cells may come from the graft donor. Some clones in this sample may be carry-over from other donors' samples.

The V call is TRBV30, the J call TRBJ1-5; a possible D gene is TRBD1 (6 bases). CDR1 is GTSNPN and CDR2 is SVGIG in the germline V gene (reference sequence). The V end was cut by 1 base, the J end by 5 bases, with 9 bases between. The CDR3 sequence is 13 residues long. CDR3 region: CAWSAHRDQPQHF. CDR3 nucleotides: TGTGCCTGGAGTGCCCACAGGGATCAGCCCCAGCATTTT.

The DNA for the CDR3 is TGTGCCTGGAGCCTTAACCCGCGAGGGCCCCAGCATTTT. Protein product: CAWSLNPRGPQHF. This chain joins TRBV30 and TRBJ1-5; no firm D call. The V end lost 3 bases, the J end lost 9 bases, and 15 bases lay between the germline ends. Germline V gene data show CDR1 as GTSNPN and CDR2 as SVGIG (reference sequence). CDR3 length equals 13 residues.

The V gene is TRBV5-6, the J gene TRBJ2-5; a weak D match, TRBD2 (5 bases). The CDR3 totals 16 residues. The V gene lost 0 bases and the J gene lost 2 bases, with 14 bases spanning the gap. The germline V gene encodes CDR1 SGHDT and CDR2 YYEEEE. The CDR3 loop reads CASSLEPGLIQETQYF. CDR3 sequence (DNA): TGTGCCAGCAGCTTGGAACCAGGACTGATACAAGAGACCCAGTACTTC.

A few counts support this clone. The chain recombines TRBV30 with TRBJ2-7; tentative D call: TRBD2 (6 bases). This CDR3 spans 12 amino acids. Germline lookup yields CDR1 GTSNPN and CDR2 SVGIG (reference sequence). V was pared by 5 bases and J by 6 bases, with 14 bases between. CDR3 amino acids: CAWGTSLGEQYF. CDR3 sequence (DNA): TGTGCCTGGGGGACTTCCCTTGGCGAGCAGTACTTC.

The V gene is TRBV30, the J gene TRBJ2-3, with no clear D. The CDR3 is made up of 11 amino acids. Trimming left V 3 bases short and J 7 bases short, with 8 bases between. From germline, CDR1 is GTSNPN and CDR2 SVGIG (reference sequence). CDR3 protein: CAWSAKNTQYF. In nucleotides, the CDR3 is TGTGCCTGGAGCGCGAAAAATACGCAGTATTTT. The entire variable domain, with the rest obtained from reference TRBV30 and TRBJ2-3, is as follows: SQTIHQWPATLVQPVGSPLSLECTVEGTSNPNLYWYRQAAGRGLQLLFYSVGIGQISSEVPQNLSASRPQDRQFILSSKKLLLSDSGFYLCAWSAKNTQYFGPGTRLTVL.

A few counts support this clone. The genes are TRBV2 and TRBJ1-1; TRBD1 agrees at 10 bases. The CDR3 extends over 12 amino acids. Trimming removed 7 bases from V and 7 bases from J; junction bases left unmatched: 3. Germline CDR1 is SNHLY and CDR2 is FYNNEI. CDR3 in amino acids: CASIGTGDEAFF. CDR3 nucleotides: TGTGCCAGCATCGGGACAGGGGATGAAGCTTTCTTT.

This clone was detected a few times. This chain links TRBV7-2 with TRBJ2-5; D is possibly TRBD1 (6 bases). Trimming stripped 5 bases from V and 3 bases from J, with 10 bases between. The CDR3 contains 13 residues. Germline loops: CDR1 SGHTA, CDR2 FQGNSA. CDR3 protein: CASSPGQKETQYF. The DNA for the CDR3 is TGTGCCAGCAGCCCCGGACAGAAAGAGACCCAGTACTTC.

The chain employs TRBV7-3 and TRBJ1-1; D unclear. V lost 5 bases to trimming and J lost 0 bases, with 7 bases between them. Germline CDR1 SGHTA, CDR2 FQGTGA. The CDR3 is 13 residues long. CDR3 sequence reads: CASSAQLNTEAFF. For the CDR3, the DNA is TGTGCCAGCAGCGCACAACTGAACACTGAAGCTTTCTTT.

The gene calls are TRBV30 and TRBJ2-7; 7 bases fit TRBD2. CDR1 is GTSNPN, CDR2 SVGIG, per germline (reference sequence). Unmatched junction bases numbered 8, after V lost 0 bases and J lost 3 bases. The CDR3 runs 15 residues. In DNA form, the CDR3 reads TGTGCCTGGAGTGTAGGCGGGGGTCAGGGCTACGAGCAGTACTTC. This codes for CAWSVGGGQGYEQYF.

This clone was found a few times. V is TRBV27 and J is TRBJ2-5, with 8 bases fitting TRBD2. The V gene's germline CDR1 is MNHEY and CDR2 SMNVEV (reference sequence). V dropped 3 bases and J dropped 4; count of bases not matched to a gene: 1. The CDR3 runs to 13 residues. The CDR3 here is CASSFAGGETQYF. The CDR3 DNA follows: TGTGCCAGCAGTTTCGCGGGAGGAGAGACCCAGTACTTC.

Only a few counts were recorded for this clone. The chain carries TRBV6-5 and TRBJ1-1, with D unresolved. The CDR3 contains 13 residues. The germline V gene encodes CDR1 MNHEY and CDR2 SVGAGI. V lost 6 bases and J 0 bases, leaving 8 bases between the germline ends. The CDR3: CASRRVMNTEAFF. The CDR3 coding sequence is TGTGCCAGCAGGCGAGTGATGAACACTGAAGCTTTCTTT.

This clone was detected only once. The chain has TRBV25-1 and TRBJ1-1; TRBD1 aligns across 10 bases. The V segment lost 8 bases and the J segment 3 bases; nucleotides outside the gene matches: 3. The germline CDR1 and CDR2 sequences are MGHDK and SYGVNS. The length of the CDR3 is 13 residues. In nucleotides, the CDR3 is TGTGCCAGCGCAGACAGGGGGCACACTGAAGCTTTCTTT. Residues: CASADRGHTEAFF.

V gene TRBV30 combines with J gene TRBJ1-1; D not certain. The V end was cut by 0 bases, the J end by 9 bases, with 8 bases between. The CDR3 covers 11 residues. In germline, CDR1 is GTSNPN, CDR2 SVGIG (reference sequence). Here the CDR3 DNA reads TGTGCCTGGAGTGTTCGCCAGAAAGCTTTCTTT. It codes for CAWSVRQKAFF.

This sequence joins TRBV1 and TRBJ2-7; the tabulated D call, TRBD1, remains unverified against the DNA. TRBV1 represents a pseudogene. The CDR3 spans 15 residues. The CDR3 DNA reads TGCACCAGCAGCCAAGATCCCCAGGGGGAGGACGAGCAGTACTTC. It specifies CTSSQDPQGEDEQYF.

V is TRBV19 and J is TRBJ1-1; D is unclear. V was trimmed by 7 bases and J by 8 bases, leaving 11 bases between them. Germline V gene sequence: CDR1 LNHDA, CDR2 SQIVND (reference sequence). The CDR3 covers 11 residues. The chain's CDR3 is CASINKLEAFF. Written as DNA, the CDR3 is TGTGCCAGTATCAACAAACTAGAAGCTTTCTTT.

This clone was observed a few times. The rearrangement uses TRBV6-6 and TRBJ1-6; possibly TRBD1 for D (5 bases). Germline loops: CDR1 MNHNY, CDR2 SVGAGI (reference sequence). Trimming removed 11 bases at V and 9 bases at J, with 17 bases between. CDR3 length equals 13 residues. In DNA form, the CDR3 reads TGTGCCTTCTCGGGGGGTATCGGTTCACCCCTCCACTTT. Residues: CAFSGGIGSPLHF.

In its sample, this clone was seen a few times. The chain combines TRBV7-2 with TRBJ2-7; the D gene is possibly TRBD2 (5 bases). Trimming took off 3 bases at V and 5 bases at J, with 11 bases between the two ends. This CDR3 region has 13 residues. CDR1 SGHTA and CDR2 FQGNSA come from the germline V gene. The CDR3 DNA follows: TGTGCCAGCAGCTTCATCCCCGGGAACGAGCAGTACTTC. Encoded protein: CASSFIPGNEQYF.

The rearrangement links TRBV6-5 to TRBJ2-7, with 7 bases fitting TRBD1. Losses at the gene ends were 6 bases for V and 3 bases for J; bases not matched to a gene: 11. CDR1 and CDR2 from the germline V gene are MNHEY and SVGAGI. The CDR3 is 15 amino acids. The CDR3 region is CASRLTGPGDYEQYF. CDR3 DNA: TGTGCCAGCAGATTGACAGGGCCCGGGGACTACGAGCAGTACTTC.

This clone was seen a handful of times. This chain joins TRBV11-3 and TRBJ1-1; perhaps TRBD1 as D (6 bases). The CDR3 is 14 amino acids. Germline CDR1 is SGHNT and CDR2 is YENEEA. V lost 2 bases and J lost 3, with 10 bases in between. CDR3 region: CASSLRNRDTEAFF. Written as DNA, the CDR3 is TGTGCCAGCAGCTTAAGAAACAGGGACACTGAAGCTTTCTTT.

The genes are TRBV19 and TRBJ1-2; TRBD1 aligns across 11 bases. The germline V gene encodes CDR1 LNHDA and CDR2 SQIVND (reference sequence). CDR3 size: 16 residues. Losses at the gene ends were 5 bases for V and 6 bases for J; bases not matched to a gene: 11. As DNA, the CDR3 is TGTGCCAGTAGTCCGAGGTTCGGGACAGGGGGGAATGGCTACACCTTC. Translation: CASSPRFGTGGNGYTF. Full variable domain (remainder filled in from reference TRBV19 and TRBJ1-2): DGGITQSPKYLFRKEGQNVTLSCEQNLNHDAMYWYRQDPGQGLRLIYYSQIVNDFQKGDIAEGYSVSREKKESFPLTVTSAQKNPTAFYLCASSPRFGTGGNGYTFGSGTRLTVV.

This rearrangement joins TRBV25-1 to TRBJ1-2; a possible D gene is TRBD1 (6 bases). The germline gives CDR1 MGHDK, CDR2 SYGVNS. V was clipped by 2 bases and J by 6 bases, with 13 bases between them. The CDR3 runs 14 residues. CDR3 bases: TGTGCCAGCAGTGAAGCAGGGGAGGGACATGGCTACACCTTC. Amino acids: CASSEAGEGHGYTF.

This chain connects TRBV30 to TRBJ1-4, with TRBD1 as a possible D gene (6 bases). This CDR3 is 15 amino acids long. Germline-derived CDR1 and CDR2 are GTSNPN and SVGIG (reference sequence). V was clipped by 3 bases and J by 11 bases, with 22 bases between them. The chain's CDR3 is CAWRSKQGKQEKLFF. The CDR3 coding sequence is TGTGCCTGGAGATCCAAACAGGGTAAACAAGAGAAACTGTTTTTT. Using reference TRBV30 and TRBJ1-4 for the parts outside the CDR3, the full variable domain is SQTIHQWPATLVQPVGSPLSLECTVEGTSNPNLYWYRQAAGRGLQLLFYSVGIGQISSEVPQNLSASRPQDRQFILSSKKLLLSDSGFYLCAWRSKQGKQEKLFFGSGTQLSVL.